Listed below are T cell receptor beta chains from one sample, sequenced in a study of blood T cell repertoires in COVID-19. Here immunoSEQ multiplex PCR was the method, and the copy in TCRdb shows in-frame clones only, minus some. The data contain about 200,000 clones, roughly 84% of them singletons. Specimen: peripheral blood. The receptors were sampled from a man between 45 and 60 years old with COVID-19, enrolled during active disease. Both conserved end residues are part of each CDR3. Each record gives: CDR3 protein, CDR3 DNA, V gene, clone size, D gene, J gene. D genes are given only for firm matches. A row's size may be missing; if present it is once, few, many or a size class.

cdr3_aa: CASSPSGSSGRADEQYF
cdr3_nt: TGTGCCAGCAGCCCGAGCGGGTCTAGCGGGAGGGCCGACGAGCAGTACTTC
v_call: TRBV9
clone_size: NA
d_call: TRBD2
j_call: TRBJ2-7

cdr3_aa: CAWSAGSGGSGNSPLHF
cdr3_nt: TGTGCCTGGAGTGCCGGGTCTGGCGGATCGGGGAATTCACCCCTCCACTTT
v_call: TRBV30
clone_size: NA
d_call: NA
j_call: TRBJ1-6

cdr3_aa: CASSEAGDTQYF
cdr3_nt: TGCGCCAGCAGCGAAGCCGGTGATACGCAGTATTTT
v_call: TRBV5-1
clone_size: NA
d_call: NA
j_call: TRBJ2-3

cdr3_aa: CASSLGPGANVLTF
cdr3_nt: TGTGCCAGCAGCTTGGGCCCTGGGGCCAACGTCCTGACTTTC
v_call: TRBV7-9
clone_size: NA
d_call: NA
j_call: TRBJ2-6

cdr3_aa: CASSLDPWGGPYNEQFF
cdr3_nt: TGTGCCAGCAGCTTAGACCCCTGGGGAGGGCCCTACAATGAGCAGTTCTTC
v_call: TRBV7-9
clone_size: few
d_call: TRBD2
j_call: TRBJ2-1

cdr3_aa: CATSDTGQLNTGELFF
cdr3_nt: TGTGCCACCAGTGATACGGGACAGTTAAACACCGGGGAGCTGTTTTTT
v_call: TRBV24-1
clone_size: NA
d_call: TRBD1
j_call: TRBJ2-2

cdr3_aa: CASSRPREWGTEAFF
cdr3_nt: TGTGCCAGTAGTAGGCCGAGGGAGTGGGGCACTGAAGCTTTCTTT
v_call: TRBV19
clone_size: NA
d_call: NA
j_call: TRBJ1-1

cdr3_aa: CASLYSPGNTEAFF
cdr3_nt: TGTGCCAGCCTATATTCACCTGGGAACACTGAAGCTTTCTTT
v_call: TRBV2
clone_size: NA
d_call: NA
j_call: TRBJ1-1

cdr3_aa: CASSIDGTGVRSSYNSPLHF
cdr3_nt: TGTGCCAGTAGTATAGATGGGACAGGGGTCCGGAGCTCCTATAATTCACCCCTCCACTTT
v_call: TRBV19
clone_size: NA
d_call: TRBD1
j_call: TRBJ1-6

cdr3_aa: CASSQVPGWQTEAFF
cdr3_nt: TGTGCCAGCAGCCAAGTCCCAGGGTGGCAGACTGAAGCTTTCTTT
v_call: TRBV3-1/TRBV3-2
clone_size: NA
d_call: NA
j_call: TRBJ1-1

cdr3_aa: CASSKGASGFAYEQYF
cdr3_nt: TGTGCCAGCAGCAAAGGCGCTAGCGGGTTTGCCTACGAGCAGTACTTC
v_call: TRBV21-1
clone_size: NA
d_call: NA
j_call: TRBJ2-7

cdr3_aa: CASSQERGYYGYTF
cdr3_nt: TGTGCCAGCAGCCAAGAAAGGGGTTACTATGGCTACACCTTC
v_call: TRBV3-1/TRBV3-2
clone_size: NA
d_call: NA
j_call: TRBJ1-2

cdr3_aa: CASSSKETQYF
cdr3_nt: TGTGCCAGCTCATCAAAAGAGACCCAGTACTTC
v_call: TRBV18
clone_size: NA
d_call: NA
j_call: TRBJ2-5

cdr3_aa: CASSFRTGATYEQYF
cdr3_nt: TGTGCCAGCAGCTTTAGGACAGGGGCGACCTACGAGCAGTACTTC
v_call: TRBV7-8
clone_size: NA
d_call: TRBD1
j_call: TRBJ2-7

cdr3_aa: CATSRAPAGGYNEQFF
cdr3_nt: TGTGCCACCAGCAGAGCCCCAGCGGGGGGTTACAATGAGCAGTTCTTC
v_call: TRBV15
clone_size: NA
d_call: TRBD2
j_call: TRBJ2-1

cdr3_aa: CASSLLGAGNEKLFF
cdr3_nt: TGTGCCAGCAGTTTATTGGGCGCGGGTAATGAAAAACTGTTTTTT
v_call: TRBV27
clone_size: NA
d_call: NA
j_call: TRBJ1-4

cdr3_aa: CASSESGTSGSVYNEQFF
cdr3_nt: TGTGCCAGCAGTGAGTCGGGGACTAGCGGGAGTGTGTACAATGAGCAGTTCTTC
v_call: TRBV2
clone_size: NA
d_call: TRBD2
j_call: TRBJ2-1

cdr3_aa: CASSLGPGLVYEQFF
cdr3_nt: TGCGCCAGCAGCCTGGGGCCCGGACTAGTCTATGAGCAGTTCTTC
v_call: TRBV5-1
clone_size: NA
d_call: TRBD2
j_call: TRBJ2-1

cdr3_aa: CASSSGLYEETQYF
cdr3_nt: TGTGCCAGTAGTTCGGGACTATACGAAGAGACCCAGTACTTC
v_call: TRBV19
clone_size: NA
d_call: TRBD2
j_call: TRBJ2-5

cdr3_aa: CASSLGSLGPYNEQFF
cdr3_nt: TGTGCCAGCAGCTTGGGGTCCTTGGGCCCTTACAATGAGCAGTTCTTC
v_call: TRBV5-8
clone_size: NA
d_call: NA
j_call: TRBJ2-1

cdr3_aa: CASSQVGTKNTGELFF
cdr3_nt: TGTGCCAGCTCACAAGTCGGGACAAAGAACACCGGGGAGCTGTTTTTT
v_call: TRBV18
clone_size: once
d_call: NA
j_call: TRBJ2-2

cdr3_aa: CASSSEGTGNWDTQYF
cdr3_nt: TGTGCCAGCAGCTCTGAAGGGACAGGGAATTGGGATACGCAGTATTTT
v_call: TRBV7-6
clone_size: NA
d_call: TRBD1
j_call: TRBJ2-3

cdr3_aa: CASRSAGGLSYNEQFF
cdr3_nt: TGTGCCAGCAGATCAGCGGGGGGACTCTCCTACAATGAGCAGTTCTTC
v_call: TRBV6-6
clone_size: NA
d_call: TRBD2
j_call: TRBJ2-1

cdr3_aa: CASTHAVLGSYEQYF
cdr3_nt: TGTGCCAGCACCCATGCAGTCCTCGGGTCCTACGAGCAGTACTTC
v_call: TRBV5-8
clone_size: NA
d_call: NA
j_call: TRBJ2-7

cdr3_aa: CASSYTPGTGRSPLHF
cdr3_nt: TGTGCCAGCAGTTATACGCCCGGGACAGGGAGGTCACCCCTCCACTTT
v_call: TRBV6-5
clone_size: NA
d_call: TRBD1
j_call: TRBJ1-6

cdr3_aa: CASSLELVEQYF
cdr3_nt: TGTGCCAGCAGCTTAGAGCTAGTCGAGCAGTACTTC
v_call: TRBV7-9
clone_size: once
d_call: NA
j_call: TRBJ2-7

cdr3_aa: CASSSDRASTDTQYF
cdr3_nt: TGTGCCAGCAGCTCAGACAGGGCTAGCACAGATACGCAGTATTTT
v_call: TRBV7-3
clone_size: NA
d_call: TRBD1
j_call: TRBJ2-3

cdr3_aa: CASSRRDRDPKTQYF
cdr3_nt: TGTGCCAGCAGCAGAAGGGACAGAGACCCAAAGACCCAGTACTTC
v_call: TRBV9
clone_size: NA
d_call: TRBD1
j_call: TRBJ2-5

cdr3_aa: CASSVTPNAAETQYF
cdr3_nt: TGTGCCAGCAGCGTTACCCCTAACGCGGCGGAGACCCAGTACTTC
v_call: TRBV9
clone_size: NA
d_call: NA
j_call: TRBJ2-5

cdr3_aa: CASSESSWTGGEQYF
cdr3_nt: TGTGCCAGCAGCGAGTCCTCCTGGACAGGGGGCGAGCAGTACTTC
v_call: TRBV7-6
clone_size: NA
d_call: TRBD1
j_call: TRBJ2-7

cdr3_aa: CASSSREVGVWEQYF
cdr3_nt: TGTGCCAGCAGTTCCCGAGAGGTGGGTGTCTGGGAGCAGTACTTC
v_call: TRBV6-6
clone_size: NA
d_call: NA
j_call: TRBJ2-7

cdr3_aa: CASSYSGGRQETQYF
cdr3_nt: TGCGCCAGCAGCTATAGCGGGGGGCGACAAGAGACCCAGTACTTC
v_call: TRBV5-1
clone_size: NA
d_call: TRBD2
j_call: TRBJ2-5

cdr3_aa: CASSLGPTGQLQYEQYF
cdr3_nt: TGCGCCAGCAGCTTGGGACCGACAGGGCAGCTCCAATACGAGCAGTACTTC
v_call: TRBV5-1
clone_size: NA
d_call: TRBD1
j_call: TRBJ2-7

cdr3_aa: CASSGILNTGELFF
cdr3_nt: TGTGCCAGCAGCGGTATATTGAACACCGGGGAGCTGTTTTTT
v_call: TRBV9
clone_size: NA
d_call: NA
j_call: TRBJ2-2

cdr3_aa: CASSPPGTDYGYTF
cdr3_nt: TGTGCCAGCAGCCCACCCGGGACAGACTATGGCTACACCTTC
v_call: TRBV5-6
clone_size: NA
d_call: TRBD1
j_call: TRBJ1-2

cdr3_aa: CASSPRDRVNYGYTF
cdr3_nt: TGTGCCAGCAGTCCCCGGGACAGGGTGAACTATGGCTACACCTTC
v_call: TRBV6-2/TRBV6-3
clone_size: NA
d_call: TRBD1
j_call: TRBJ1-2

cdr3_aa: CASSFDREPQHF
cdr3_nt: TGTGCCAGCAGCTTCGACAGAGAGCCCCAGCATTTT
v_call: TRBV21-1
clone_size: NA
d_call: NA
j_call: TRBJ1-5

cdr3_aa: CASSPPGQRETQYF
cdr3_nt: TGTGCCAGCTCACCACCGGGTCAGAGGGAGACCCAGTACTTC
v_call: TRBV18
clone_size: NA
d_call: NA
j_call: TRBJ2-5

cdr3_aa: CATRTPNTGELFF
cdr3_nt: TGTGCCACCAGGACACCGAACACCGGGGAGCTGTTTTTT
v_call: TRBV24-1
clone_size: NA
d_call: NA
j_call: TRBJ2-2

cdr3_aa: CASSVVGTGTDTQYF
cdr3_nt: TGTGCCAGCAGCGTAGTAGGGACAGGGACAGATACGCAGTATTTT
v_call: TRBV9
clone_size: NA
d_call: TRBD1
j_call: TRBJ2-3

cdr3_aa: CASSITAGNKDTQYF
cdr3_nt: TGTGCCAGTAGTATAACGGCGGGGAATAAAGATACGCAGTATTTT
v_call: TRBV19
clone_size: NA
d_call: NA
j_call: TRBJ2-3